The 25 T cell receptor beta chains listed next were all sequenced from one sample in a study of CD8+CD57+ T cells in acquired aplastic anemia. TCR beta VDJ combinations and CDR3 sequences were profiled from genomic DNA. TCRdb processed the reads anew with MiXCR; each CDR3 protein has one entry. This table holds 60,000 or so distinct CDR3 sequences, under 55% found once. The material sequenced was sorted CD4+, CD8+, or CD8+CD57+ T cells (not recorded which) from PBMCs. Receptor source: a human donor in good health, serving as a control.

The CDR3 DNA is TGTGCCAGTTGCGAACAGGGGTACGGCAATGAGCAGTTCTTC. It specifies CASCEQGYGNEQFF. The rearrangement joins TRBV19 to TRBJ2-1; 7 bases map to TRBD1. V lost 8 bases to trimming and J lost 6 bases; unmatched junction nucleotides: 10. Germline V gives CDR1 LNHDA, CDR2 SQIVND (reference sequence). The CDR3 consists of 14 residues.

V usage is TRBV5-1 and J usage is TRBJ1-1, with 7 bases fitting TRBD1. From germline, CDR1 is SGHRS and CDR2 YFSETQ. CDR3 length equals 15 residues. V gave up 3 bases and J gave up 0 bases; unmatched junction bases: 5. CDR3 nucleotides: TGCGCCAGCAGCTCACGGGACAGACTGAACACTGAAGCTTTCTTT. Translated, it gives CASSSRDRLNTEAFF. The full variable domain, its missing parts supplied by reference TRBV5-1 and TRBJ1-1, is KAGVTQTPRYLIKTRGQQVTLSCSPISGHRSVSWYQQTPGQGLQFLFEYFSETQRNKGNFPGRFSGRQFSNSRSEMNVSTLELGDSALYLCASSSRDRLNTEAFFGQGTRLTVV.

The chain carries TRBV20-1 and TRBJ2-7, with D maybe TRBD2 (6 bases). The CDR3 spans 13 residues. Germline V gene data show CDR1 as DFQATT and CDR2 as SNEGSKA (reference sequence). V was pared by 5 bases and J by 1 base, with 12 bases between. In nucleotides, the CDR3 is TGCAGTGCTCTTAGCGGTTTATCCTACGAGCAGTACTTC. Its protein is CSALSGLSYEQYF.

The V and J genes are TRBV6-1 and TRBJ2-7; 15 nucleotides match TRBD2. The V and J ends lost 8 bases and 2 bases, in that order; junction bases with no gene match: 4. The CDR3 length is 15 residues. Germline V lookup: CDR1 MNHNS, CDR2 SASEGT. In nucleotides, the CDR3 is TGTGCCAGCCAGAGGACTAGCGGGAGGGCCTACGAGCAGTACTTC. It specifies CASQRTSGRAYEQYF.

Within the sample, this clonotype is medium-sized. The rearrangement links TRBV29-1 to TRBJ2-3; D unclear. This CDR3 contains 13 residues. Trimming removed 2 bases from V and 6 bases from J, with 12 bases in between. Germline CDR1 and CDR2: SQVTM and ANQGSEA. The CDR3 loop reads CSVEHNQKDTQYF. CDR3 DNA: TGCAGCGTTGAACACAACCAGAAGGATACGCAGTATTTT.

In its sample, this clonotype was seen once. This chain links TRBV20-1 with TRBJ2-1, with D uncertain. This CDR3 region has 13 residues. The V gene lost 7 bases and the J gene lost 8 bases, with 18 bases spanning the gap. Germline CDR1 is DFQATT and CDR2 is SNEGSKA (reference sequence). The CDR3 loop reads CSVEATRTDEQFF. Written as DNA, the CDR3 is TGCAGTGTGGAAGCCACTCGGACCGATGAGCAGTTCTTC.

The sample holds one count of this clonotype. V and J are TRBV19 and TRBJ1-5; D is uncertain. The CDR3 totals 13 residues. The V end lost 10 bases, the J end lost 0 bases, and 10 bases lay between the germline ends. The V gene's germline CDR1 is LNHDA and CDR2 SQIVND (reference sequence). The CDR3 sequence: CATWGYSNQPQHF. CDR3 DNA: TGTGCCACCTGGGGATATAGCAATCAGCCCCAGCATTTT.

The gene calls are TRBV20-1 and TRBJ1-2; 8 positions match TRBD1. The CDR3 totals 12 residues. Germline lookup yields CDR1 DFQATT and CDR2 SNEGSKA (reference sequence). The CDR3 region is CSITGGDYGYTF. The CDR3 DNA reads TGCTCGATTACAGGGGGTGACTATGGCTACACCTTC.

The chain is built from TRBV29-1 and TRBJ1-2; tentatively, D is TRBD1 (5 bases). V lost 6 bases and J 6 bases, leaving 20 bases between the germline ends. The CDR3 sequence is 14 residues long. Germline V gives CDR1 SQVTM, CDR2 ANQGSEA. The CDR3 coding sequence is TGCAGCGTCCTATTACCCGGGACGGTGGATGGCTACACCTTC. It translates to CSVLLPGTVDGYTF.

This chain uses TRBV6-1 with TRBJ1-1; D gene uncertain. Germline CDR1 reads MNHNS; CDR2 reads SASEGT. Trimming took off 1 base at V and 7 bases at J, with 16 bases between the two ends. CDR3 length: 15 amino acids. The CDR3, as DNA: TGTGCCAGCAGTGAAGAGTTTGTGGGATCCATTGAAGCTTTCTTT. As protein: CASSEEFVGSIEAFF.

The CDR3 protein is CATSDSGGQDYGYTF. The CDR3 DNA is TGTGCCACCAGTGATTCAGGGGGACAGGACTATGGCTACACCTTC. The genes are TRBV24-1 and TRBJ1-2, with TRBD1 matching over 8 bases. From germline, CDR1 is KGHDR and CDR2 SFDVKD. The length of the CDR3 is 15 residues. Trimming at V came to 2 bases and at J to 3 bases, leaving 4 bases not matched to a gene.

V usage is TRBV6-1 and J usage is TRBJ1-1; D perhaps matches TRBD1 (5 bases). V gave up 7 bases and J gave up 1 base, with 19 bases separating them. The CDR3 runs 16 residues. Germline V gives CDR1 MNHNS, CDR2 SASEGT. This CDR3 reads CASNRILTEPNTEAFF. The CDR3, as DNA: TGTGCCAGCAACCGAATATTGACAGAACCGAACACTGAAGCTTTCTTT.

This clonotype was counted at least ten times. The CDR3 DNA is TGTGCCAGCAGTTATGGACTAGCGGGGGGGTACTCCTACGAGCAGTACTTC. This translates into CASSYGLAGGYSYEQYF. V is TRBV6-5 and J is TRBJ2-7; 15 bases fit TRBD2. This CDR3 spans 17 amino acids. The V segment lost 3 bases and the J segment 0 bases; nucleotides outside the gene matches: 3. Germline V CDR1 and CDR2: MNHEY, SVGAGI.

The chain is built from TRBV4-1 and TRBJ2-1; D perhaps matches TRBD2 (7 bases). The CDR3 has 17 residues. Germline CDR1 is MGHRA and CDR2 is YSYEKL. Deletions cut 4 bases from V and 6 bases from J, with 22 bases between. CDR3 nucleotide sequence: TGCGCCAGCAGCCCCAGGTCAACGGGGGGCTCAGGCAATGAGCAGTTCTTC. This translates into CASSPRSTGGSGNEQFF.

This clonotype was seen at least ten times. The chain links TRBV11-2 to TRBJ2-1, with 10 bases fitting TRBD2. The CDR3 loop spans 16 amino acids. Trimming at V came to 4 bases and at J to 10 bases, leaving 13 bases not matched to a gene. Germline V CDR1 and CDR2: SGHAT, FQNNGV. This CDR3 reads CASSSLSGRKPQEQFF. CDR3 DNA sequence: TGTGCCAGCAGCTCCCTTAGCGGGAGGAAACCTCAAGAGCAGTTCTTC.

The chain is built from TRBV5-1 and TRBJ2-1, with 8 nucleotides matching TRBD2. Germline V CDR1 and CDR2: SGHRS, YFSETQ. The CDR3 contains 17 residues. V shed 2 bases and J 1 base; nucleotides not matched to a gene: 8. The CDR3 loop is CASSLFAAGVSYNEQFF. The CDR3 DNA sequence: TGCGCCAGCAGCTTATTCGCAGCGGGAGTTTCCTACAATGAGCAGTTCTTC.

The table lists this clonotype with a few counts. This rearrangement joins TRBV2 to TRBJ2-7, with D possibly being TRBD2 (6 bases). Germline-derived CDR1 and CDR2 are SNHLY and FYNNEI. This CDR3 spans 14 amino acids. Trimming shortened V by 2 bases and J by 3 bases, and 11 bases separated the two germline ends. The CDR3 DNA is TGTGCCAGCAGTGAACCGGGGAGGATCTACGAGCAGTACTTC. Translating it yields CASSEPGRIYEQYF.

This chain joins TRBV25-1 and TRBJ1-3; 8 bases line up with TRBD1. The CDR3 consists of 16 residues. The junction had 6 bases not matched to a gene; V was cut back by 4 bases and J by 1 base. Germline CDR1 is MGHDK and CDR2 is SYGVNS. CDR3 protein: CASSGRQGRSGNTIYF. In DNA form, the CDR3 reads TGTGCCAGCAGTGGGAGACAGGGGCGATCTGGAAACACCATATATTTT.

V gene TRBV19 combines with J gene TRBJ2-7; D is uncertain. Looked up from germline, CDR1 is LNHDA and CDR2 is SQIVND (reference sequence). The length of the CDR3 is 12 residues. V lost 1 base and J 7 bases, leaving 8 bases between the germline ends. The CDR3 region has the DNA TGTGCCAGTAGTATAGGGCTTTCTGAGCAGTACTTC. As protein: CASSIGLSEQYF. Based on the CDR3 plus reference TRBV19 and TRBJ2-7, the full variable domain is DGGITQSPKYLFRKEGQNVTLSCEQNLNHDAMYWYRQDPGQGLRLIYYSQIVNDFQKGDIAEGYSVSREKKESFPLTVTSAQKNPTAFYLCASSIGLSEQYFGPGTRLTVT.

By share of the sample, this clonotype is medium-sized. The V gene is TRBV25-1, the J gene TRBJ2-7; D assignment may be TRBD1 or TRBD2 (7 bases each). The germline gives CDR1 MGHDK, CDR2 SYGVNS. Trimming took 4 bases from V and 5 from J, leaving 21 bases between them. There are 16 residues in the CDR3. The CDR3 region is CASSGGGRGIKNEQYF. CDR3 nucleotides: TGTGCCAGCAGTGGGGGGGGCAGGGGGATCAAAAACGAGCAGTACTTC.

This clonotype has at least ten counts. This chain connects TRBV27 to TRBJ2-7; 11 nucleotides align to TRBD2. J lost 3 bases, V lost 6 bases, and 10 bases had no gene match. The CDR3 is made up of 16 amino acids. Germline assignment: CDR1 MNHEY and CDR2 SMNVEV (reference sequence). The CDR3 coding sequence is TGTGCCAGCAGACTCACGACTAGCGGGGCTCTCTACGAGCAGTACTTC. Translation: CASRLTTSGALYEQYF.

Concerning this clonotype itself: The missing conserved phenylalanine or tryptophan at the end of this CDR3 makes a read error likely. V gene TRBV12-3 or TRBV12-4 combines with J gene TRBJ1-2; D is unresolved. The length of the CDR3 is 15 residues. V lost 5 bases, J lost 4 bases, and 17 bases lay in between. CDR3 sequence reads: CASSEAGGSRYGYTL. CDR3 in DNA: TGTGCCAGCAGTGAAGCCGGCGGGTCCCGCTATGGCTACACCCTC.

This chain joins TRBV25-1 and TRBJ2-2; TRBD1 or TRBD2 may be the D gene (7 bases each). V was cut by 5 bases and J by 1 base, with 17 bases left in between. CDR1 and CDR2 (germline): MGHDK, SYGVNS. This CDR3 comprises 17 residues. The CDR3 reads CASSQGGSGVNTGELFF. CDR3 DNA sequence: TGTGCCAGCAGTCAGGGGGGAAGCGGGGTGAACACCGGGGAGCTGTTTTTT.

By proportion, this clonotype is medium-sized (0.01 to 0.1%). The chain links TRBV24-1 to TRBJ2-3, with D possibly being TRBD2 (5 bases). CDR3 size: 16 residues. V was trimmed by 4 bases and J by 6 bases, leaving 19 bases between them. CDR1 is KGHDR, CDR2 SFDVKD, per germline. CDR3: CATSDPSGKRVDTQYF. In DNA, the CDR3 is TGTGCCACCAGTGACCCGTCTGGGAAGAGGGTGGATACGCAGTATTTT.

This clonotype was recorded at least ten times. The chain links TRBV6-5 to TRBJ1-5, with D perhaps matching TRBD1 (5 bases). The CDR3 covers 15 residues. From germline, CDR1 is MNHEY and CDR2 SVGAGI. V was clipped by 0 bases and J by 7 bases, with 13 bases between them. The CDR3 here is CASSYSTARGQPQHF. CDR3 DNA: TGTGCCAGCAGTTACTCGACTGCCCGGGGCCAGCCCCAGCATTTT.